Detailed here is one T cell receptor beta chain. Its cognate antigen is unknown. CDR1 is PRHDT and CDR2 is FYEKMQ in the germline V gene (reference sequence). The CDR3 is 16 residues long. V lost 3 bases, J lost 5 bases, and 16 bases lay in between. The entry originates in a study of T cell responses to AZD1222 COVID-19 vaccine. Study results and caveats: Seropositive AZD1222 recipients at baseline numbered only five or six. Sampling captured repertoires only after the peak T cell response.

Assay: immunoSEQ multiplex PCR; the TCRdb copy retains only in-frame clones and omits some. The sample has about 150,000 clones, about nine tenths seen once. The chain carries TRBV13 and TRBJ2-2; the D call may be TRBD1 or TRBD2 (5 bases each). This material consisted of peripheral blood, taken on day 0 of MenACWY control vaccination. The receptor was isolated from an adult in good health. This CDR3 reads CASSFQTGPTTGELFF. The CDR3 nucleotides read TGTGCCAGCAGCTTTCAGACGGGACCCACGACCGGGGAGCTGTTTTTT.